These 3 T cell receptor beta chains came from one sample sequenced in a study of CXCR3-negative and CXCR3-positive naive CD8 T cells. Each TRB cDNA library was prepared by 5' RACE (with UMI labels). Using the 5' RACE reads, TCRdb records one entry per CDR3 protein without DNA. The sample table includes over 100,000 distinct CDR3 sequences. The sample taken for sequencing was naive CXCR3- CD8+ T cells from blood. Sample subset: CD45RO-CCR7+CD27+CD95- naive CD8+ T cells lacking CXCR3 (TNR3-). The receptors were gathered from a human donor in good health. Some clones in this sample may be carry-over from other donors' samples.

The rearrangement uses TRBV2 and TRBJ2-3; TCRdb selects TRBD2, and the lack of DNA leaves this call unchecked. This CDR3 is 17 amino acids long. Germline loops: CDR1 SNHLY, CDR2 FYNNEI. CDR3 region: CASSPSHLLAGTDTQYF.

The chain recombines TRBV7-9 with TRBJ1-2. This CDR3 spans 16 amino acids. The V gene's germline CDR1 is SEHNR and CDR2 FQNEAQ (reference sequence). The CDR3 here is CASALLPGVSNYGYTF.

The chain recombines TRBV14 with TRBJ2-1; TCRdb proposes TRBD1, but this gene call is untestable without DNA. The CDR3 is made up of 15 amino acids. CDR1 and CDR2 (germline): SGHDN, FVKESK. The CDR3 sequence is CASSQEGAAIWEQFF.